Sequencing of this T cell receptor (beta chain) was carried out in a study of cytomegalovirus exposure and HLA in healthy donors. Overall study findings and caveats: Later on, a genetic analysis was performed. It linked a missense variant in DCLRE1C with V- and J-gene trimming of TCR beta. As was reported, the HLA-A and HLA-B alleles of most subjects were accurately predicted from TCR beta sequences. Per published reports, the classifier diagnosed cytomegalovirus status with high specificity and sensitivity.

The germline V gene encodes CDR1 SNHLY and CDR2 FYNNEI. V lost 6 bases to trimming and J lost 1 base, with 15 bases between them. The CDR3 totals 15 residues. PCR primers comprised 60 Vbeta and 13 Jbeta primers. Method: immunoSEQ multiplex PCR; TCRdb's copy keeps in-frame clones and lacks some. The table lists around 140,000 clones, about 10% of them singletons. About this clone: Its antigen is still unknown.

The chain employs TRBV2 and TRBJ2-5; a possible D gene is TRBD1 (5 bases). This clonotype originated in a man aged 50 or older in good health and CMV-seronegative. The sample comprised PBMCs. The CDR3 DNA reads TGTGCCAGCAGCCCCTTGGGGCCGAGCCAAGAGACCCAGTACTTC. Translated: CASSPLGPSQETQYF.